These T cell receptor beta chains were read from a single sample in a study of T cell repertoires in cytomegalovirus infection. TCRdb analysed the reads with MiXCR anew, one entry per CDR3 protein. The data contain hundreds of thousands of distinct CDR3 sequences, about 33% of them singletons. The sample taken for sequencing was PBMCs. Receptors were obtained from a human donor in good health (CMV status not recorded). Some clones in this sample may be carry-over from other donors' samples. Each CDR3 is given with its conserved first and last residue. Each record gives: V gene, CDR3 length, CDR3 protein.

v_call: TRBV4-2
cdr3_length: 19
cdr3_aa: CASSQGSSSGGLNTGELFF

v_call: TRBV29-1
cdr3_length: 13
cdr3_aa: CSVGAGSSYEQYF

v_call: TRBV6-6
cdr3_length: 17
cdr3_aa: CASSYTQGAGWTDTQYF

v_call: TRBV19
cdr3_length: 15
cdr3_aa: CASSRLAGNTGELFF

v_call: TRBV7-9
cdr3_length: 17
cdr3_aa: CASSPGFRDLPPNEQFF

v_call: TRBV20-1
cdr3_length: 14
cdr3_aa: CSAPARPLGETQYF

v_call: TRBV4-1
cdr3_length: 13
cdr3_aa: CASSQEEVATQYF

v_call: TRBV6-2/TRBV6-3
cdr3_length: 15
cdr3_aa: CASSYNRDRSDEQFF

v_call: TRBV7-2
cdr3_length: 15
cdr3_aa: CASSRGGLRTDTQYF

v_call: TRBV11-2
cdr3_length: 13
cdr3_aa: CASSPLAADTQYF

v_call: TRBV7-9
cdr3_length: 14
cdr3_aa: CASSQGQTNSPLHF

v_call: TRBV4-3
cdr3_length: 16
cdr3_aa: CASSQEPGSGGTEAFF

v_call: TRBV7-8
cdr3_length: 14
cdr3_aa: CASSLEGLNQPQHF

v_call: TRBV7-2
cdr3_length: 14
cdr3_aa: CASSYSRPYYEQYF

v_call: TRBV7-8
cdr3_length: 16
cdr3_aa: CASSLDRIATNEKLFF

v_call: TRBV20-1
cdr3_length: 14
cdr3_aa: CSAMDGASGNTIYF

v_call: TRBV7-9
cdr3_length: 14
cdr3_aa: CASGPTGRYTEAFF

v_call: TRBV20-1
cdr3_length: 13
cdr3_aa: CSARAGDNYGYTF

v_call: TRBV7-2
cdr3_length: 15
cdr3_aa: CASSQRLARGETQYF

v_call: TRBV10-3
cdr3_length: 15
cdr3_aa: CAISEGGTGTDTQYF

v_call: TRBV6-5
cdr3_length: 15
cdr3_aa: CASSWGLSPYNEQFF

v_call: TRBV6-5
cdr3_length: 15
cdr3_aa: CASSYSVQGRRGQFF

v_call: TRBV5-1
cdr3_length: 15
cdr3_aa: CATGREARNTGELFF

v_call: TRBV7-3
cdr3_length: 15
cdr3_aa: CASSPTLGTADGYTF

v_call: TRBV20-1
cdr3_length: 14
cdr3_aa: CSARRQGADTEAFF

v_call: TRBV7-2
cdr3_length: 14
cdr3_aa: CASSQGGARTEAFF

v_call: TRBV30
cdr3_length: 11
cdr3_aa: CAWRNLGEQFF

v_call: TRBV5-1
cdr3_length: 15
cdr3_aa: CDSSLDGYTNEKLFF

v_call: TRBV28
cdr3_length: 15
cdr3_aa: CASRLGPGDNQPQHF

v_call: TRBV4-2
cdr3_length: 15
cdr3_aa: CASSQGQGITDTQYF

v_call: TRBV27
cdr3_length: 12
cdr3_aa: CASRGTAEKLFF

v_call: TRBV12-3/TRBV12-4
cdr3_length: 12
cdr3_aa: CASRLAGETQYF

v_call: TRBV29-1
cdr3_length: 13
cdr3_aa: CSALSTGGYEQYF

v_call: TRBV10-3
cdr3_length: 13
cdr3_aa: CATRDRGLNGYTF

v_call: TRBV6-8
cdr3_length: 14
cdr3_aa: CASSYMTGRSPLHF

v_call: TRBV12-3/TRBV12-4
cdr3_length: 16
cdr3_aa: CASNPGQGRRNTEAFF

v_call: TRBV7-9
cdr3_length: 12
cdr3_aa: CARKGRETEAFF

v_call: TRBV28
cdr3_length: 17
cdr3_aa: CASSLSITGLLSYEQYF

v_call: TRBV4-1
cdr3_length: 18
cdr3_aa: CASSQGGGWQPSTDTQYF

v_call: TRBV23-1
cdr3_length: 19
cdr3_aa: CASSQSDRAARDGTYEQYF

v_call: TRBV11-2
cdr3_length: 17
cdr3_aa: CASSLGVGSGATDTQYF

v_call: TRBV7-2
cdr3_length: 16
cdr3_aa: CASSKPTSMIADTQYF

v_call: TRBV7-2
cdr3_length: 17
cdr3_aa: CASHRQGEFGSYNEQFF

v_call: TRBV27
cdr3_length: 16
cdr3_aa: CASSPAGGSYNSPLHF

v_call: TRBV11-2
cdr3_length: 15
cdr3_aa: CASSPLRARGEKLFF

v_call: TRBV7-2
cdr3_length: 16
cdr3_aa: CASSLSSGASTDTQYF

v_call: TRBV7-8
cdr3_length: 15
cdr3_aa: CASSLTGPRNQPQHF

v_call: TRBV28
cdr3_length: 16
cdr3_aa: CASSFIGTGFTGELFF

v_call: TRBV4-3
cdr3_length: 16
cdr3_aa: CASSQDVTVNNYGYTF

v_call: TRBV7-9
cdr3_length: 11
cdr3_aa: CASDRNTEAFF

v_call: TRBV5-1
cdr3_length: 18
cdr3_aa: CASSLPETAFTSTDTQYF

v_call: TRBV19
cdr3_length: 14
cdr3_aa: CASSTDANLYGYTF

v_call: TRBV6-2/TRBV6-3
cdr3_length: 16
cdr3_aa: CASTGTGGAGANVLTF

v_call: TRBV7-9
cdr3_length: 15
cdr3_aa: CASSRGQGKNEKLFF

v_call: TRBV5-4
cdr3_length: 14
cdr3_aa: CASSFQNRDSPLHF